This T cell receptor beta chain is drawn from a study of shared clonotypes between healthy human individuals. Generated by immunoSEQ multiplex PCR, the TCRdb table keeps only in-frame clones and is missing some. There are some 1,400,000 clones in the sample; approximately 97% occur only once, and roughly 1.2% lies in the top ten. V trimming: 1 base; J trimming: 9 bases; junction bases outside the gene matches: 4. CDR3 length equals 15 residues. CDR1 is SGHAT and CDR2 is FQNNGV in the germline V gene. With respect to this clone: Other DNA sequences in this sample translate to the same CDR3.

The chain links TRBV11-2 to TRBJ2-1, with 12 bases fitting TRBD2. The sequencing input was naive CD4+ T cells sorted from blood. Regarding subset: CD45RA+ positively selected. The TCR originated in a young man in good health. As DNA, the CDR3 is TGTGCCAGCAGCTTAGGACTAGCGGGAGTTGGTGAGCAGTTCTTC. Translated, it gives CASSLGLAGVGEQFF.